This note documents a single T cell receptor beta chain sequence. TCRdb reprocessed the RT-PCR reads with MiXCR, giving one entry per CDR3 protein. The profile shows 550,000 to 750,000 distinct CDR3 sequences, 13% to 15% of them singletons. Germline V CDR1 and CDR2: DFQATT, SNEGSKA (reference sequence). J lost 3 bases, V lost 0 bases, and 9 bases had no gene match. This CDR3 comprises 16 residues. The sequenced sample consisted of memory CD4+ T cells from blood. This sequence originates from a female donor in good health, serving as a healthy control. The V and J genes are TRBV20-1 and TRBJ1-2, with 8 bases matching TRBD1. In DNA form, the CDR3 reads TGCAGTGCTAGAGATGCTCGACAGGGGCCTTACTATGGCTACACCTTC. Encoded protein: CSARDARQGPYYGYTF.